The next 5 T cell receptor beta chains were all read from a single sample in a study of CD8 T cells in Susac syndrome. After extraction with the RNeasy kit, roughly 0.45 to 1 ug of the RNA was reverse transcribed using random hexamers. Via MiXCR, TCRdb re-called the immunoSEQ multiplex PCR reads, giving one row per CDR3 protein. The sample has some 120,000 distinct CDR3 sequences, approximately 94% seen once. What was sequenced was CD4+ T cells from PBMCs. The source of these receptors is a human donor in good health.

This clonotype was found once. The chain links TRBV12-3 or TRBV12-4 to TRBJ2-4; D remains unclear. The CDR3 length is 15 residues. The germline V and J ends were trimmed by 7 bases and 0 bases, with 13 bases remaining between them. The CDR3 is CASTETAIAKNIQYF. In DNA, the CDR3 is TGTGCCAGCACGGAGACGGCTATAGCCAAAAACATTCAGTACTTC.

The chain combines TRBV7-9 with TRBJ2-5; the D is unclear. Germline lookup yields CDR1 SEHNR and CDR2 FQNEAQ (reference sequence). V was shortened by 1 base and J by 5 bases, with 8 bases between the two germline ends. This CDR3 comprises 13 residues. CDR3 residues: CASSLDEVETQYF. The CDR3 DNA reads TGTGCCAGCAGCTTAGATGAGGTGGAGACCCAGTACTTC.

This chain connects TRBV30 to TRBJ1-1; D possibly corresponds to TRBD1 (6 bases). This CDR3 contains 12 residues. CDR1 and CDR2 (germline): GTSNPN, SVGIG (reference sequence). V lost 0 bases and J lost 7, with 9 bases in between. The CDR3 sequence: CAWSVQGVEAFF. DNA for the CDR3: TGTGCCTGGAGTGTACAGGGAGTTGAAGCTTTCTTT.

This clonotype showed up just once. The chain recombines TRBV28 with TRBJ2-3; D gene uncertain. The germline CDR1 and CDR2 sequences are MDHEN and SYDVKM. V lost 4 bases to trimming and J lost 3 bases, with 11 bases between them. There are 14 residues in the CDR3. The CDR3 region has the DNA TGTGCCAGCAGTTCGCACGACGGTACAGATACGCAGTATTTT. This translates into CASSSHDGTDTQYF.

V usage is TRBV23-1 and J usage is TRBJ2-2; 8 bases are shared with TRBD1. TRBV23-1 is given ORF status, its function remaining uncertain. There are 14 residues in the CDR3. V lost 7 bases, J lost 4 bases, and 5 bases stayed unmatched. The CDR3 region is CASTPTGATGELFF. As DNA, the CDR3 is TGCGCCAGCACCCCGACAGGGGCCACCGGGGAGCTGTTTTTT.